The subject of this entry is one T cell receptor (beta chain). Its antigen is unknown. This record belongs to a study of blood T cells in healthy people across ages. Study-level findings and limits: Diversity was higher, and naive CD4+ cells more numerous, in long-lived donors than in aged donors. Unsorted PBMCs blocked a conclusive comparison of naive and antigen-experienced cells.

A second 7 to 11 cycle PCR used barcoded and J-beta primers. MiXCR, applied by TCRdb to the 5' RACE reads, yields one record per CDR3 protein. The table has about 640,000 distinct CDR3 sequences, roughly 58% seen once. The specimen sequenced was blood. The TCR was taken from a man aged 55 to 70 in good health.

The CDR3 bases are TGTGCCAGCAGCTTAGGGAGGGGGCGTTCTTCTGATACGCAGTATTTT. It yields the protein CASSLGRGRSSDTQYF. The J gene is TRBJ2-3, the V gene TRBV7-2; weak D call: TRBD1 (7 bases). This CDR3 comprises 16 residues. V lost 1 base and J lost 6, with 17 bases in between. Looked up from germline, CDR1 is SGHTA and CDR2 is FQGNSA.